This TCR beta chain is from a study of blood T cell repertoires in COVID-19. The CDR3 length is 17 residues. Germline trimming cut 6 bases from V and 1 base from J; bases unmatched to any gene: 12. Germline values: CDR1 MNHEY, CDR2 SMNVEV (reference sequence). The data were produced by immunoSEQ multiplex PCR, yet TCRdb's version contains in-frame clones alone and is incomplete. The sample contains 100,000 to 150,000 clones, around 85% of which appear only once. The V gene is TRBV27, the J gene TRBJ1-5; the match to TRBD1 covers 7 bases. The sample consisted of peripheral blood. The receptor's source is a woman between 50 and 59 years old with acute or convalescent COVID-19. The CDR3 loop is CASSPTGLTQSNQPQHF. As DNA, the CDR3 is TGTGCCAGCAGCCCGACAGGGTTGACACAGAGCAATCAGCCCCAGCATTTT.